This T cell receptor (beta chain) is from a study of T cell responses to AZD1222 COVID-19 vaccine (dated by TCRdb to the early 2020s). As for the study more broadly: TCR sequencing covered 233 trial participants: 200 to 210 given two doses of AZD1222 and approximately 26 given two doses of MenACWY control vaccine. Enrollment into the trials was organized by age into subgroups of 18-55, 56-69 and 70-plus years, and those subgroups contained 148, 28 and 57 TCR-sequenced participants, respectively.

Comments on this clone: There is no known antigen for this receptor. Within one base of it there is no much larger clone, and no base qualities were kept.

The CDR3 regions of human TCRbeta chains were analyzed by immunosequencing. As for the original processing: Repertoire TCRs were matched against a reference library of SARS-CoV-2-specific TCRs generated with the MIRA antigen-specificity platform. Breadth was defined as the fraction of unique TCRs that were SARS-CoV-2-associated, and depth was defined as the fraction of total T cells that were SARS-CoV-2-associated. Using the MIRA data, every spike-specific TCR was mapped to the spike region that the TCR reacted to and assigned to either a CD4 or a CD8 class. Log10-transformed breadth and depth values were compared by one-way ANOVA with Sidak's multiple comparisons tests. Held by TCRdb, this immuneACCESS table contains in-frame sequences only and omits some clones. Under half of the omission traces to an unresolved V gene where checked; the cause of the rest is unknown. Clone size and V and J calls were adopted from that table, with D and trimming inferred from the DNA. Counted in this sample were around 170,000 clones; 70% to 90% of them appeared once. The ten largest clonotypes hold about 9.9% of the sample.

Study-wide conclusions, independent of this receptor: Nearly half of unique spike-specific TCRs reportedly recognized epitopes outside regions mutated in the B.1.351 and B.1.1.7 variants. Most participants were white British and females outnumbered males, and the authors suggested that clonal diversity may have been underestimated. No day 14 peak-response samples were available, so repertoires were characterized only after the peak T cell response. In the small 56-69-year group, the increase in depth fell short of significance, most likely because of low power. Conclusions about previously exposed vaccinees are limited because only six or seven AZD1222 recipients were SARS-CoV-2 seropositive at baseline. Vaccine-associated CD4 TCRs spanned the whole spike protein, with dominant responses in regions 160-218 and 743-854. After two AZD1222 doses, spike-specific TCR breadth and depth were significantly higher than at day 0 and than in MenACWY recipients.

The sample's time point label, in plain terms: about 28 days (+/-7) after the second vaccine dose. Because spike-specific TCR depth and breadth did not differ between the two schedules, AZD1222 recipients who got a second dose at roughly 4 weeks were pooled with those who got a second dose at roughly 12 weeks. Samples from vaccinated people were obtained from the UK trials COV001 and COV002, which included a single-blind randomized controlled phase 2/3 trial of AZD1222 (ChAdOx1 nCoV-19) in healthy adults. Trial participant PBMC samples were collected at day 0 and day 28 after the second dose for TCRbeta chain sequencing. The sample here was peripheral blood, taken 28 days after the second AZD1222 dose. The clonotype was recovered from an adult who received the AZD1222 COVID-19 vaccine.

The nucleotides are TGTGCCAGCAGCCCCATCGGAGGGGAACAGCCCCAGCATTTT. The translation is CASSPIGGEQPQHF. The chain is assembled from TRBV6-6 and TRBJ1-5, and possibly TRBD1, on 5 matching bases. The CDR3 starts with the cysteine, ends with the phenylalanine, and has 14 residues. Only CDR3 DNA is held: 42 bases, read in frame from base 1. V is shortened by 6 bases, J by 7 bases, and the region joining them spans 16 bases. The germline V gene (reference sequence) supplies CDR1 MNHNY and CDR2 SVGAGI.